The 10 T cell receptor beta chains below all came from one sample that was sequenced in a study of blood T cells in healthy people across ages. Sample-barcoded 5' priming and a J-beta primer mix drove a second PCR of roughly 6 to 12 cycles. In TCRdb, the 5' RACE reads were re-called with MiXCR into one record per CDR3 protein. The sample lists some 1.5 million distinct CDR3 sequences, 28% occurring once. The sample taken for sequencing was blood. The receptors were gathered from a woman in her twenties or thirties in good health.

This clonotype came up a few times. CDR3 DNA sequence: TGTGCCAGCAGTTTCTCGGCGACCCTGATAGATGGCTACACCTTC. It yields the protein CASSFSATLIDGYTF. This rearrangement joins TRBV12-3 or TRBV12-4 to TRBJ1-2; no definite D call. The CDR3 runs 15 residues. The V end lost 3 bases, the J end lost 6 bases, and 17 bases lay between the germline ends.

This clonotype appeared a few times. The rearrangement joins TRBV5-1 to TRBJ2-7; weak D call: TRBD1 (6 bases). With 3 bases removed from V and 0 bases from J, the gap between germline ends came to 13 bases. This CDR3 comprises 15 residues. Germline V lookup: CDR1 SGHRS, CDR2 YFSETQ. The CDR3 DNA is TGCGCCAGCAGCTCAGGCGGACAGAACTCCTACGAGCAGTACTTC. Encoded protein: CASSSGGQNSYEQYF.

Turning to this clonotype: An end of the junction does not agree with germline; a read error may underlie this. The chain uses TRBV7-9 and TRBJ2-3, with D tentatively TRBD2 (6 bases). The CDR3 is made up of 15 amino acids. Looked up from germline, CDR1 is SEHNR and CDR2 is FQNEAQ (reference sequence). For the CDR3, the DNA is TGTTCCAGCAGCTTAGCGGCTAGCGCCACAGATACGCAGTATTTT. Protein sequence: CSSSLAASATDTQYF. The whole variable domain, remainder taken from reference TRBV7-9 and TRBJ2-3, is DTGVSQNPRHKITKRGQNVTFRCDPISEHNRLYWYRQTLGQGPEFLTYFQNEAQLEKSRLLSDRFSAERPKGSFSTLEIQRTEQGDSAMYLCSSSLAASATDTQYFGPGTRLTVL.

The chain uses TRBV19 and TRBJ2-5, with D perhaps TRBD2 (5 bases). Germline CDR1 and CDR2: LNHDA and SQIVND (reference sequence). This CDR3 has 16 amino acids. V was shortened by 6 bases and J by 0 bases, with 17 bases between the two germline ends. The CDR3 nucleotides read TGTGCCAGTAGGGTGGATGGAGCGGAGTACCAAGAGACCCAGTACTTC. This sequence encodes CASRVDGAEYQETQYF.

The chain uses TRBV20-1 and TRBJ1-1; TRBD1 might be the D (5 bases). This CDR3 is 12 amino acids long. V was clipped by 6 bases and J by 4 bases, with 12 bases between them. Germline CDR1 reads DFQATT; CDR2 reads SNEGSKA (reference sequence). CDR3 sequence reads: CSADETATEAFF. The CDR3 DNA reads as TGCAGTGCCGATGAGACAGCCACTGAAGCTTTCTTT.

The chain employs TRBV3-1 and TRBJ1-4; D is uncertain. Germline V gene sequence: CDR1 LGHDT, CDR2 YNNKEL (reference sequence). This CDR3 comprises 14 residues. V lost 6 bases, J lost 6 bases, and 14 bases lay in between. The CDR3 region is CASRPRGLDEKLFF. The CDR3 DNA reads TGTGCCAGCAGACCGCGCGGGCTAGATGAAAAACTGTTTTTT.

On this clonotype itself: Mismatch with germline at one junction end may stem from a read error. This chain uses TRBV7-3 with TRBJ2-3, with 7 bases identical to TRBD1. CDR1 and CDR2 from the germline V gene are SGHTA and FQGTGA. The CDR3 sequence is 16 residues long. The CDR3 is CASSLMDGTETDTRYF. In DNA, the CDR3 is TGTGCCAGCAGCTTAATGGATGGGACAGAAACAGATACGCGGTATTTT. Drawing the rest from reference TRBV7-3 and TRBJ2-3, the complete variable domain is GAGVSQTPSNKVTEKGKYVELRCDPISGHTALYWYRQSLGQGPEFLIYFQGTGAADDSGLPNDRFFAVRPEGSVSTLKIQRTERGDSAVYLCASSLMDGTETDTRYFGPGTRLTVL.

The chain links TRBV2 to TRBJ2-1; D may be TRBD1 (6 bases). The CDR3 extends over 15 amino acids. Germline V gene lookup returns CDR1 SNHLY and CDR2 FYNNEI. Trimming cost V 7 bases and J 2 bases, with 15 bases left between them. The DNA for the CDR3 is TGTGCCAGCACCCGTGACAGGTCCCCCTACAATGAGCAGTTCTTC. It encodes CASTRDRSPYNEQFF.

This chain connects TRBV10-1 to TRBJ2-1; D is perhaps TRBD2 (7 bases). The CDR3 consists of 18 residues. V shed 0 bases and J shed 6 bases, with 21 bases lying between them. Germline CDR1 is WNHNN and CDR2 is SYGVQD (reference sequence). In DNA form, the CDR3 reads TGCGCCAGCAGTGAGTCGAGGGGGGTCGGCGGGAGTGCCAATGAGCAGTTCTTC. This gives the protein CASSESRGVGGSANEQFF.

The gene calls are TRBV6-6 and TRBJ1-2; D is uncertain. V was pared by 4 bases and J by 4 bases, with 13 bases between. This CDR3 region has 14 residues. Germline V CDR1 and CDR2: MNHNY, SVGAGI (reference sequence). CDR3 nucleotides: TGTGCCAGCAGTTTGGGAGGACCTCGCTATGGCTACACCTTC. It is translated as CASSLGGPRYGYTF.